Each of the 18 T cell receptor beta chains below was sequenced from the same sample in a study of shared clonotypes between healthy human individuals. Clones were read by immunoSEQ multiplex PCR, and TCRdb kept only the in-frame ones, dropping some. Here the sample spans about 230,000 clones, 50% to 75% being singletons. Sample: memory CD4+ T cells sorted from blood. Subset denoted: CD45RA-negative fraction. The receptors stem from a man aged 25 to 45 in good health.

This chain uses TRBV18 with TRBJ2-1; D is perhaps TRBD2 (6 bases). Germline V gene lookup returns CDR1 KGHSH and CDR2 LQKENI. The CDR3 is 14 amino acids. Trimming took off 5 bases at V and 8 bases at J, with 16 bases between the two ends. The CDR3 region has the DNA TGTGCCAGCTCAGGCGGGATAAAGACGGATGAGCAGTTCTTC. Its translation is CASSGGIKTDEQFF.

This sequence joins TRBV2 and TRBJ1-1; 7 bases match TRBD1. The V segment lost 4 bases and the J segment 6 bases; nucleotides outside the gene matches: 5. From germline, CDR1 is SNHLY and CDR2 FYNNEI. CDR3 length equals 13 residues. As DNA, the CDR3 is TGTGCCAGCAGTGGAGTGACAGGGTCTGAAGCTTTCTTT. This codes for CASSGVTGSEAFF.

The sample holds a few counts of this clone. CDR3 sequence: CASRDPNDYEQYF. The CDR3 bases are TGTGCCAGCAGGGACCCCAACGACTACGAGCAGTACTTC. The chain joins TRBV5-4 to TRBJ2-7; D is unclear. There are 13 residues in the CDR3. The ends were cut back, 5 bases at V and 3 bases at J, with 12 bases in the middle. Germline lookup yields CDR1 SGHNT and CDR2 YYREEE (reference sequence).

This clone was observed a few times. This sequence joins TRBV5-6 and TRBJ2-1, with TRBD2 identical over 9 bases. V shed 5 bases, J shed 5 bases, and the junction held 2 bases outside the gene matches. Germline V gene lookup returns CDR1 SGHDT and CDR2 YYEEEE. The CDR3 is 13 residues long. The CDR3 region has the DNA TGTGCCAGCAGGAAGCGGGAGGACAATGAGCAGTTCTTC. This encodes CASRKREDNEQFF.

The rearrangement uses TRBV6-5 and TRBJ2-1; no firm D call. CDR1 MNHEY and CDR2 SVGAGI come from the germline V gene. V was pared by 6 bases and J by 3 bases, with 15 bases between. The CDR3 has 15 amino acids. This CDR3 reads CASRPSDLIYNEQFF. For the CDR3, the DNA is TGTGCCAGCAGGCCCTCGGACCTGATCTACAATGAGCAGTTCTTC.

For the CDR3, the DNA is TGTGCCAGCAGTCAGGGGAAAGACAACCTCCTCTACGAGCAGTACTTC. Residues: CASSQGKDNLLYEQYF. The gene calls are TRBV25-1 and TRBJ2-7; D is possibly TRBD1 (6 bases). The CDR3 totals 16 residues. Trimming shortened V by 5 bases and J by 3 bases, and 20 bases separated the two germline ends. CDR1 MGHDK and CDR2 SYGVNS come from the germline V gene.

The chain couples TRBV5-1 to TRBJ2-7; D not resolved. Trimming cost V 0 bases and J 1 base, with 8 bases left between them. Germline V gene lookup returns CDR1 SGHRS and CDR2 YFSETQ. The CDR3 is 14 amino acids. CDR3 loop: CASSLVGESYEQYF. CDR3 nucleotides: TGCGCCAGCAGCTTGGTGGGTGAGTCCTACGAGCAGTACTTC.

The gene calls are TRBV4-1 and TRBJ2-7; D remains unclear. The CDR3 is 15 amino acids. Trimming stripped 0 bases from V and 3 bases from J, with 12 bases between. Germline-derived CDR1 and CDR2 are MGHRA and YSYEKL. Written as DNA, the CDR3 is TGCGCCAGCAGCCAAGAGATAAGAAGGAACTACGAGCAGTACTTC. Protein: CASSQEIRRNYEQYF.

The rearrangement uses TRBV9 and TRBJ2-7; a possible D gene is TRBD2 (6 bases). The germline V and J ends were trimmed by 4 bases and 3 bases, with 23 bases remaining between them. The CDR3 runs 17 residues. The germline V gene encodes CDR1 SGDLS and CDR2 YYNGEE. The CDR3 here is CASSPRSSLAILYEQYF. DNA of the CDR3: TGTGCCAGCAGCCCTAGAAGTAGCCTAGCGATCCTCTACGAGCAGTACTTC.

This clone was recorded a few times. A far larger clone is only one base removed, so a read error is likely. The genes are TRBV6-4 and TRBJ2-2; 9 bases agree with TRBD1. The length of the CDR3 is 14 residues. Germline assignment: CDR1 MRHNA and CDR2 SNTAGT. V lost 4 bases, J lost 3 bases, and 0 bases stayed unmatched. As DNA, the CDR3 is TGTGCCAGCAGTGGGACAGGGGACACCGGGGAGCTGTTTTTT. It codes for CASSGTGDTGELFF.

The chain uses TRBV11-2 and TRBJ2-7; D is undetermined. V gave up 4 bases and J gave up 2 bases, with 9 bases separating them. CDR1 and CDR2 from the germline V gene are SGHAT and FQNNGV. The CDR3 is 13 amino acids. The chain's CDR3 is CASSWRFTYEQYF. CDR3 bases: TGTGCCAGCAGCTGGAGATTTACCTACGAGCAGTACTTC.

The gene calls are TRBV7-8 and TRBJ1-1; weak D call: TRBD1 (5 bases). Trimming cost V 5 bases and J 4 bases, with 17 bases left between them. This CDR3 has 15 residues. From germline, CDR1 is SGHVS and CDR2 FQNEAQ. CDR3 sequence: CASSPGLGEGTEAFF. The CDR3 region has the DNA TGTGCCAGCAGCCCGGGCCTAGGGGAGGGCACTGAAGCTTTCTTT.

V and J are TRBV9 and TRBJ2-5; D might be TRBD1 or TRBD2, each matching 5 bases. This CDR3 is built from 14 residues. V gave up 4 bases and J gave up 5 bases, with 15 bases separating them. CDR1 is SGDLS and CDR2 is YYNGEE in the germline V gene. CDR3: CASSRGVGAETQYF. CDR3 coding DNA: TGTGCCAGCAGCCGGGGAGTCGGGGCGGAGACCCAGTACTTC.

Notes on this clone: At one boundary the junction diverges from the germline segment, which might be a read error. The chain recombines TRBV9 with TRBJ2-7, with 9 bases aligning to TRBD1. The CDR3 length is 15 residues. Germline V gene lookup returns CDR1 SGDLS and CDR2 YYNGEE. The CDR3 nucleotides are TGTGTCAGCAGCGTAGGTTGGGACAGGGCCCACGAGCAGTACTTC. Encoded protein: CVSSVGWDRAHEQYF.

In DNA, the CDR3 is TGTGCCAGCAGCGGCCTGGGGTTGGGTGAGCAGTTCTTC. The encoded protein is CASSGLGLGEQFF. The chain uses TRBV14 and TRBJ2-1; D gene uncertain. V was shortened by 5 bases and J by 9 bases, with 14 bases between the two germline ends. This CDR3 is 13 amino acids long. Germline V gives CDR1 SGHDN, CDR2 FVKESK.

The chain is built from TRBV10-3 and TRBJ2-6; 8 bases fit TRBD1. The germline CDR1 and CDR2 sequences are ENHRY and SYGVKD. The CDR3 is 17 residues long. The ends lost 0 bases at V and 2 bases at J; junction bases unmatched: 3. DNA for the CDR3: TGTGCCATCAGTGAGTCGGCAGGGGGCGCTGGGGCCAACGTCCTGACTTTC. Its protein product is CAISESAGGAGANVLTF.

The V gene is TRBV7-9, the J gene TRBJ2-2, with TRBD2 matching 9 bases. Germline values: CDR1 SEHNR, CDR2 FQNEAQ (reference sequence). J was trimmed by 5 bases and V by 0 bases; bases with no gene match: 1. This CDR3 region has 15 residues. Written as DNA, the CDR3 is TGTGCCAGCAGCTTAGCGCTAGCGGGAACCGGGGAGCTGTTTTTT. It is translated as CASSLALAGTGELFF. Based on the CDR3 plus reference TRBV7-9 and TRBJ2-2, the full variable domain is DTGVSQNPRHKITKRGQNVTFRCDPISEHNRLYWYRQTLGQGPEFLTYFQNEAQLEKSRLLSDRFSAERPKGSFSTLEIQRTEQGDSAMYLCASSLALAGTGELFFGEGSRLTVL.

This clone appeared once. The genes are TRBV28 and TRBJ1-1, with D perhaps TRBD1 (6 bases). V lost 1 base and J lost 3, with 18 bases in between. The length of the CDR3 is 17 residues. Germline V gene data show CDR1 as MDHEN and CDR2 as SYDVKM. The CDR3: CASSLYMGGATYTEAFF. The CDR3 DNA is TGTGCCAGCAGTTTATATATGGGGGGGGCGACGTACACTGAAGCTTTCTTT.